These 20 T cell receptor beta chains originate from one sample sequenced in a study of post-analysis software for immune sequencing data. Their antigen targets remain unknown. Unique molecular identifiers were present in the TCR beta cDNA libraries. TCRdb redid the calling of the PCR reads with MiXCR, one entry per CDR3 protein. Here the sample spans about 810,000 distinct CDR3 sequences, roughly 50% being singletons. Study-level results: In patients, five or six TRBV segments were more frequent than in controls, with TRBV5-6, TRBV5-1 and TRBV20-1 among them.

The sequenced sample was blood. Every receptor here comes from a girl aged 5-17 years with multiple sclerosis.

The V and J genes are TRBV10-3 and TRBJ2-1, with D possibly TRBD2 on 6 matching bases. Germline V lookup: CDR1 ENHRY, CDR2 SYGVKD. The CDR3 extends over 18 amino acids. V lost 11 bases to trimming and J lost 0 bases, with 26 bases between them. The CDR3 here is CAYSPGAGPLSSYNEQFF. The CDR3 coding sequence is TGTGCCTATTCTCCGGGAGCTGGACCCCTGAGCTCCTACAATGAGCAGTTCTTC.

CDR3 in amino acids: CASSYFLAGGRNEQFF. The CDR3 bases are TGTGCCAGCAGTTATTTCCTAGCGGGGGGGCGTAATGAGCAGTTCTTC. The chain employs TRBV6-5 and TRBJ2-1; 12 nucleotides agree with TRBD2. Losses at the gene ends were 3 bases for V and 7 bases for J; bases not matched to a gene: 7. The CDR3 runs to 16 residues. Looked up from germline, CDR1 is MNHEY and CDR2 is SVGAGI.

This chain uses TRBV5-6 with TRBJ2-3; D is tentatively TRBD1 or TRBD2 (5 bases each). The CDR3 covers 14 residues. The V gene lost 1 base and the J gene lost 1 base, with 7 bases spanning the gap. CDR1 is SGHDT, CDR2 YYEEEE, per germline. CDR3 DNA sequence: TGTGCCAGCAGCTTGATGGGGGGCACAGATACGCAGTATTTT. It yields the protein CASSLMGGTDTQYF.

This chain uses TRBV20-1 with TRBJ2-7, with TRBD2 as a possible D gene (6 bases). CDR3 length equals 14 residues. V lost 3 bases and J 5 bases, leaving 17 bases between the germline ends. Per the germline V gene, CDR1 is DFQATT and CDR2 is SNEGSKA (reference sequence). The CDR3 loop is CSASRSGTVNEQYF. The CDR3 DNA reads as TGCAGTGCTAGCCGCTCCGGGACTGTGAACGAGCAGTACTTC.

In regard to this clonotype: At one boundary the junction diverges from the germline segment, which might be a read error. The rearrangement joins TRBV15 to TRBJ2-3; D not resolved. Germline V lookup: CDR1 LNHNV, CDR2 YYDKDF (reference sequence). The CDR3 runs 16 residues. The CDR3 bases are TGTGCCACTAGCAGAGCTTTAAAGGTTAGCACAGATACGCAGTATTTT. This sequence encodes CATSRALKVSTDTQYF.

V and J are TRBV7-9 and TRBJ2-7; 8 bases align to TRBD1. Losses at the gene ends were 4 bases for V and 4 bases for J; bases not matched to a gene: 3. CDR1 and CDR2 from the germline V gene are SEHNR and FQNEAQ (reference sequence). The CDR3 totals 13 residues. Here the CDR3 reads CASSSGGRYEQYF. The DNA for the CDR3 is TGTGCCAGCAGCTCAGGGGGCAGGTACGAGCAGTACTTC.

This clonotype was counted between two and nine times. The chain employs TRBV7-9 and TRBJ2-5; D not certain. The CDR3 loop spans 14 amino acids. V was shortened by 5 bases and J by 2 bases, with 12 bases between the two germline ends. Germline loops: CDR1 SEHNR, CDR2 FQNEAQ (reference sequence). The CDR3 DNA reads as TGTGCCAGCAGCCCGGCTGGGTGGCAAGAGACCCAGTACTTC. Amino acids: CASSPAGWQETQYF.

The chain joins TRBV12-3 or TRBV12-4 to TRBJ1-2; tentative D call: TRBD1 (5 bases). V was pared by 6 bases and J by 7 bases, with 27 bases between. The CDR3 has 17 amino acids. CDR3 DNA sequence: TGTGCCAGCAGGGAAACCCTCGGGGGAAATCGGAAAAGTGGCTACACCTTC. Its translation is CASRETLGGNRKSGYTF.

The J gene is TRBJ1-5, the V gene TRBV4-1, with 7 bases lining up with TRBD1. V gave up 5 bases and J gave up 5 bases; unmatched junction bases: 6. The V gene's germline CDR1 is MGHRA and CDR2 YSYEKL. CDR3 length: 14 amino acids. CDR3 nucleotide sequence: TGCGCCAGCAGCGCCGGGACAGCGTATCAGCCCCAGCATTTT. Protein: CASSAGTAYQPQHF.

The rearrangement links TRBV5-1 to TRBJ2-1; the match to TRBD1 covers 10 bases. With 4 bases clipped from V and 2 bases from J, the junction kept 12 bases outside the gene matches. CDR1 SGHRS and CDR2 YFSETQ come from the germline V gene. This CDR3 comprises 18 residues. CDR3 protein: CASSLLRTGTGAYNEQFF. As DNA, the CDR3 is TGCGCCAGCAGCCTACTCCGCACCGGGACAGGGGCCTACAATGAGCAGTTCTTC.

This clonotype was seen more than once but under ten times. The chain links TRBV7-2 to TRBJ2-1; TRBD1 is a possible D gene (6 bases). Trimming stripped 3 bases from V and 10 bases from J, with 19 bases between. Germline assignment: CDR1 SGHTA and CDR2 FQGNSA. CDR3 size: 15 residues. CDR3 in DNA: TGTGCCAGCAGCTTGTCCGGGACAAACGTTGAAGAGCAGTTCTTC. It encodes CASSLSGTNVEEQFF.

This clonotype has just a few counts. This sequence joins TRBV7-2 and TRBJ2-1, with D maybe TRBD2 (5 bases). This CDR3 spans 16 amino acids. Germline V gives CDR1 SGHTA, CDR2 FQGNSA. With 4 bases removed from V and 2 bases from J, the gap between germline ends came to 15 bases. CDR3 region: CASSSSDGVTYNEQFF. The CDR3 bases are TGTGCCAGCAGCTCAAGCGACGGGGTTACCTACAATGAGCAGTTCTTC.

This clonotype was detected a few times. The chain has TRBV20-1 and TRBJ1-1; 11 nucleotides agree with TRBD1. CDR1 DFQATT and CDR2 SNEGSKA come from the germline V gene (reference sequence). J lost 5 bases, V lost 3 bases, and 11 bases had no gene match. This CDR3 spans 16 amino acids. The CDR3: CSASSWTGGVGTEAFF. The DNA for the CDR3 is TGCAGTGCTAGTTCTTGGACAGGGGGCGTGGGTACTGAAGCTTTCTTT.

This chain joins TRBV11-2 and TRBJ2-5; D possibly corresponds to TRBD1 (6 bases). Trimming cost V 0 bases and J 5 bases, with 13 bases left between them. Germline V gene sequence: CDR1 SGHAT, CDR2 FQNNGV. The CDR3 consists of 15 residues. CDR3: CASSLEIARGETQYF. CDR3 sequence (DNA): TGTGCCAGCAGCTTAGAGATCGCAAGGGGGGAGACCCAGTACTTC.

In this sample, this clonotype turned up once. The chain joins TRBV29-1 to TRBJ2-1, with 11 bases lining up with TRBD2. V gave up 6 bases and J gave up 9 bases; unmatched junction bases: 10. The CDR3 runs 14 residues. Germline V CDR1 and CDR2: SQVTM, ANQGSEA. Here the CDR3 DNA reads TGCAGCGTCGCATTAGCGGGAGGGCCTGTTGAGCAGTTCTTC. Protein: CSVALAGGPVEQFF.

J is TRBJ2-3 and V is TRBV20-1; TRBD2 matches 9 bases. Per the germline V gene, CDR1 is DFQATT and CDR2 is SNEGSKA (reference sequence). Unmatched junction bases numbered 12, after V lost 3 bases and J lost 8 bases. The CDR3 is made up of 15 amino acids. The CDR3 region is CSARRPSGELGTQYF. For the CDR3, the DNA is TGCAGTGCTAGGCGGCCTAGCGGGGAGTTGGGTACGCAGTATTTT.

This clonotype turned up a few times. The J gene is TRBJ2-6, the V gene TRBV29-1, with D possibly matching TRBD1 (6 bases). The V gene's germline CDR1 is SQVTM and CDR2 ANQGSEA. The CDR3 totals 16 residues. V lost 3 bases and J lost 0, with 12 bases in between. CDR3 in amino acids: CSVENRVNSGANVLTF. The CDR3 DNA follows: TGCAGCGTTGAGAACAGGGTGAACTCTGGGGCCAACGTCCTGACTTTC.

CDR3 sequence: CASSYFANSGGHNEQYF. The CDR3 DNA is TGTGCCAGCAGTTACTTCGCTAACAGCGGGGGGCATAATGAGCAGTACTTC. J is TRBJ2-7 and V is TRBV6-5, with TRBD2 identical over 9 bases. The CDR3 consists of 17 residues. Germline V gene lookup returns CDR1 MNHEY and CDR2 SVGAGI. V lost 1 base to trimming and J lost 7 bases; unmatched junction nucleotides: 14.

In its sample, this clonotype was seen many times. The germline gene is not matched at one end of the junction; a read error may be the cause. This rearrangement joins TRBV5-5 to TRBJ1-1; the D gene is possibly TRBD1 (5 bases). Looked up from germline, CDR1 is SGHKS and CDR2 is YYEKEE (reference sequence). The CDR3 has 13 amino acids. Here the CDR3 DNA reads TGTGCCAGCAGTTTGGGGAGGGGCACTGAAGCTTTCTTT. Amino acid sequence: CASSLGRGTEAFF. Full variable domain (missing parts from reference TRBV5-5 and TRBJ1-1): DAGVTQSPTHLIKTRGQQVTLRCSPISGHKSVSWYQQVLGQGPQFIFQYYEKEERGRGNFPDRFSARQFPNYSSELNVNALLLGDSALYLCASSLGRGTEAFFGQGTRLTVV.

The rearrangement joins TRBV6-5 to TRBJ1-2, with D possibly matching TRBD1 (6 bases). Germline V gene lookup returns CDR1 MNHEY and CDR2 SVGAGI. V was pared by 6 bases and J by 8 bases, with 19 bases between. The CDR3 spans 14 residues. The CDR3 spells CASRKQGLGVGYTF. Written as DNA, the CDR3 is TGTGCCAGCAGGAAACAGGGTTTGGGGGTCGGCTACACCTTC.